Shown below are 8 T cell receptor beta chains from a single sample sequenced in a study of cytomegalovirus exposure and HLA in healthy donors. Primers for the PCR totalled 60 Vbeta and 13 Jbeta. Only in-frame clones appear in the TCRdb table, and some are missing; sequencing was by immunoSEQ multiplex PCR. The data contain about 97,000 clones, roughly 80% of them singletons. Sequencing was done on a sample of PBMCs. The receptors originated from a male donor in good health and CMV-seropositive.

The chain recombines TRBV28 with TRBJ2-3, with D possibly being TRBD2 (5 bases). V was clipped by 10 bases and J by 1 base, with 18 bases between them. The CDR3 is 15 amino acids. Germline loops: CDR1 MDHEN, CDR2 SYDVKM. CDR3 bases: TGTGCCATCTCCCCCGTAGGGCGGGGCACAGATACGCAGTATTTT. Protein sequence: CAISPVGRGTDTQYF. The full variable domain, its missing parts supplied by reference TRBV28 and TRBJ2-3, is DVKVTQSSRYLVKRTGEKVFLECVQDMDHENMFWYRQDPGLGLRLIYFSYDVKMKEKGDIPEGYSVSREKKERFSLILESASTNQTSMYLCAISPVGRGTDTQYFGPGTRLTVL.

In DNA form, the CDR3 reads TGTGCCAGCAGTCTTGCGGGGACAGACTACGAGCAGTACTTC. Protein product: CASSLAGTDYEQYF. This chain connects TRBV28 to TRBJ2-7; a possible D gene is TRBD1 (7 bases). Germline loops: CDR1 MDHEN, CDR2 SYDVKM. This CDR3 is built from 14 residues. Deletions cut 5 bases from V and 3 bases from J, with 14 bases between. The full variable domain, with the rest looked up from reference TRBV28 and TRBJ2-7, is DVKVTQSSRYLVKRTGEKVFLECVQDMDHENMFWYRQDPGLGLRLIYFSYDVKMKEKGDIPEGYSVSREKKERFSLILESASTNQTSMYLCASSLAGTDYEQYFGPGTRLTVT.

V is TRBV9 and J is TRBJ1-1, with 7 bases fitting TRBD1. This CDR3 region has 13 residues. Per germline, CDR1 SGDLS and CDR2 YYNGEE. The J segment lost 6 bases and the V segment lost 3 bases, leaving 5 bases of the junction unmatched. The CDR3 sequence: CASSGVRGAEAFF. DNA for the CDR3: TGTGCCAGCAGCGGGGTCAGGGGGGCTGAAGCTTTCTTT.

The chain links TRBV9 to TRBJ2-2; 9 bases line up with TRBD1. Germline V gives CDR1 SGDLS, CDR2 YYNGEE. The CDR3 contains 16 residues. V was clipped by 0 bases and J by 4 bases; unmatched bases: 4. In DNA form, the CDR3 reads TGTGCCAGCAGCGTAGGGGGACAGGGACTCACCGGGGAGCTGTTTTTT. It encodes CASSVGGQGLTGELFF.

This sequence joins TRBV18 and TRBJ1-1, with D possibly matching TRBD1 (6 bases). Germline assignment: CDR1 KGHSH and CDR2 LQKENI. The CDR3 is 13 residues long. V was trimmed by 6 bases and J by 0 bases, leaving 8 bases between them. In DNA, the CDR3 is TGTGCCAGCTCGGGACAAATGAACACTGAAGCTTTCTTT. Translating gives CASSGQMNTEAFF. The full variable domain, its missing parts supplied by reference TRBV18 and TRBJ1-1, is NAGVMQNPRHLVRRRGQEARLRCSPMKGHSHVYWYRQLPEEGLKFMVYLQKENIIDESGMPKERFSAEFPKEGPSILRIQQVVRGDSAAYFCASSGQMNTEAFFGQGTRLTVV.

V gene TRBV27 combines with J gene TRBJ2-7; a weak D match, TRBD1 (5 bases). Germline V gene lookup returns CDR1 MNHEY and CDR2 SMNVEV (reference sequence). The CDR3 covers 13 residues. Trimming removed 0 bases at V and 5 bases at J, with 8 bases between. CDR3 in amino acids: CASSLSGVHEQYF. The DNA of the CDR3 is TGTGCCAGCAGTTTATCAGGGGTACACGAGCAGTACTTC.

The chain carries TRBV7-9 and TRBJ2-7, with TRBD1 matching over 12 bases. The CDR3 has 15 amino acids. The V gene's germline CDR1 is SEHNR and CDR2 FQNEAQ (reference sequence). After removal of 1 base from V and 5 bases from J, the junction contained 3 bases not matched to a gene. Here the CDR3 reads CASSLEGTGGHEQYF. In DNA form, the CDR3 reads TGTGCCAGCAGCTTAGAGGGGACAGGGGGCCACGAGCAGTACTTC.

The chain couples TRBV9 to TRBJ2-5; 13 bases line up with TRBD2. Trimming at V came to 4 bases and at J to 5 bases, leaving 11 bases not matched to a gene. The CDR3 sequence is 17 residues long. The V gene's germline CDR1 is SGDLS and CDR2 YYNGEE. The CDR3 spells CASSPGLAGVAWETQYF. CDR3 nucleotide sequence: TGTGCCAGCAGCCCCGGACTAGCGGGAGTCGCATGGGAGACCCAGTACTTC.